Shown below are 15 T cell receptor beta chains from a single sample sequenced in a study of T cells after posttransplantation cyclophosphamide. Sequencing used immunoSEQ multiplex PCR; TCRdb keeps in-frame clones, though not all of them. The data contain about 66,000 clones, just under 95% of them singletons. Sequencing was done on a sample of PBMCs. The receptors were gathered from a woman in her 30s in good health and a related stem cell transplant donor.

The chain links TRBV6-6 to TRBJ1-1; D is possibly TRBD1 (6 bases). From germline, CDR1 is MNHNY and CDR2 SVGAGI (reference sequence). The V end was cut by 6 bases, the J end by 4 bases, with 15 bases between. CDR3 length equals 14 residues. The CDR3 nucleotides read TGTGCCAGCAGGGAGGGGGAAGGGGCCACTGAAGCTTTCTTT. Its translation: CASREGEGATEAFF.

The chain has TRBV10-2 and TRBJ2-2, with 11 bases lining up with TRBD2. CDR1 WSHSY and CDR2 SAAADI come from the germline V gene. This CDR3 is built from 20 residues. J was trimmed by 6 bases and V by 5 bases; bases with no gene match: 20. CDR3 nucleotides: TGCGCCAGCAGTTTCCCACTAGCGGGGGAAACTCCTACATGGGCCGGGGAGCTGTTTTTT. Amino acids: CASSFPLAGETPTWAGELFF.

V is TRBV5-1 and J is TRBJ2-2, with TRBD1 identical over 7 bases. Germline V gene sequence: CDR1 SGHRS, CDR2 YFSETQ. With V trimmed by 4 bases and J by 4 bases, 4 bases remained unmatched. The CDR3 extends over 14 amino acids. CDR3 loop: CASSRTGGTGELFF. CDR3 nucleotide sequence: TGCGCCAGCAGCAGGACAGGAGGCACCGGGGAGCTGTTTTTT.

The genes are TRBV4-1 and TRBJ1-2; no reliable D call. The V gene lost 5 bases and the J gene lost 8 bases, with 27 bases spanning the gap. The CDR3 spans 17 residues. CDR1 and CDR2 from the germline V gene are MGHRA and YSYEKL. DNA of the CDR3: TGCGCCAGCAGCGAGCCGATTTCTTCAGCCAGGAGTGGAGGCTACACCTTC. It translates to CASSEPISSARSGGYTF.

This clone was counted a single time. This chain links TRBV6-5 with TRBJ2-7; no definite D call. The germline gives CDR1 MNHEY, CDR2 SVGAGI. This CDR3 is built from 14 residues. V was cut by 8 bases and J by 0 bases, with 14 bases left in between. The CDR3 DNA sequence: TGTGCCAGCTGTACAACCGCAACCTCCTACGAGCAGTACTTC. Amino acids: CASCTTATSYEQYF.

This chain joins TRBV28 and TRBJ1-6; no reliable D call. CDR1 and CDR2 from the germline V gene are MDHEN and SYDVKM. The CDR3 totals 12 residues. Deletions cut 6 bases from V and 7 bases from J, with 7 bases between. In nucleotides, the CDR3 is TGTGCCAGCAGGTCAGAGAATTCACCCCTCCACTTT. It encodes CASRSENSPLHF.

The chain is built from TRBV5-1 and TRBJ1-2; no clear D. V shed 0 bases and J shed 3 bases, with 6 bases lying between them. The CDR3 is 13 residues long. CDR1 SGHRS and CDR2 YFSETQ come from the germline V gene. The CDR3 protein is CASSLGTDYGYTF. CDR3 DNA: TGCGCCAGCAGCTTGGGGACTGACTATGGCTACACCTTC.

The V call is TRBV19, the J call TRBJ2-7; tentatively, D is TRBD2 (5 bases). The germline V gene encodes CDR1 LNHDA and CDR2 SQIVND (reference sequence). The CDR3 contains 13 residues. V lost 1 base and J lost 5, with 9 bases in between. DNA of the CDR3: TGTGCCAGTAGTATAGTTGGAGGAAACGAGCAGTACTTC. Translated: CASSIVGGNEQYF.

The J gene is TRBJ1-2, the V gene TRBV18, with TRBD1 as a possible D gene (6 bases). CDR1 KGHSH and CDR2 LQKENI come from the germline V gene. V dropped 2 bases and J dropped 5 bases, with 18 bases sitting between them. CDR3 size: 16 residues. This CDR3 is CASSPDPGADTYGYTF. The CDR3 nucleotides are TGTGCCAGCTCACCAGACCCAGGGGCTGACACGTATGGCTACACCTTC. Full variable domain (remainder filled in from reference TRBV18 and TRBJ1-2): NAGVMQNPRHLVRRRGQEARLRCSPMKGHSHVYWYRQLPEEGLKFMVYLQKENIIDESGMPKERFSAEFPKEGPSILRIQQVVRGDSAAYFCASSPDPGADTYGYTFGSGTRLTVV.

This chain connects TRBV30 to TRBJ1-2; the D gene is possibly TRBD1 (6 bases). This CDR3 has 12 residues. Trimming took off 1 base at V and 7 bases at J, with 10 bases between the two ends. Germline V CDR1 and CDR2: GTSNPN, SVGIG (reference sequence). The CDR3 coding sequence is TGTGCCTGGAGTGAAGGGACACCTGGCTACACCTTC. Amino acid sequence: CAWSEGTPGYTF.

This sequence joins TRBV5-1 and TRBJ2-6, with 7 bases matching TRBD1. V shed 6 bases, J shed 4 bases, and the junction held 13 bases outside the gene matches. The CDR3 extends over 17 amino acids. Per germline, CDR1 SGHRS and CDR2 YFSETQ. Written as DNA, the CDR3 is TGCGCCAGCATTGAGGGGGCGCTAGGGACGGGGGCCAACGTCCTGACTTTC. Translated: CASIEGALGTGANVLTF.

The V and J genes are TRBV4-2 and TRBJ1-1; a weak D match, TRBD1 (5 bases). Germline V gene sequence: CDR1 LGHNA, CDR2 YNFKEQ. This CDR3 spans 16 amino acids. V was shortened by 0 bases and J by 5 bases, with 16 bases between the two germline ends. This CDR3 reads CASSQDYTGGRTEAFF. The CDR3 bases are TGTGCCAGCAGCCAAGACTATACTGGGGGGAGGACTGAAGCTTTCTTT.

This chain connects TRBV27 to TRBJ2-7; no definite D call. CDR1 and CDR2 from the germline V gene are MNHEY and SMNVEV (reference sequence). CDR3 length: 14 amino acids. V was cut by 0 bases and J by 2 bases, with 8 bases left in between. CDR3: CASSLSPGPYEQYF. CDR3 coding DNA: TGTGCCAGCAGTTTATCCCCAGGCCCCTACGAGCAGTACTTC.

The rearrangement uses TRBV18 and TRBJ1-5; D not resolved. The CDR3 consists of 14 residues. The V gene lost 3 bases and the J gene lost 5 bases, with 11 bases spanning the gap. Germline V gene data show CDR1 as KGHSH and CDR2 as LQKENI. CDR3 region: CASSPEARDQPQHF. The DNA for the CDR3 is TGTGCCAGCTCACCGGAGGCGCGCGATCAGCCCCAGCATTTT. Supplemented by reference TRBV18 and TRBJ1-5, the full variable domain reads NAGVMQNPRHLVRRRGQEARLRCSPMKGHSHVYWYRQLPEEGLKFMVYLQKENIIDESGMPKERFSAEFPKEGPSILRIQQVVRGDSAAYFCASSPEARDQPQHFGDGTRLSIL.

The chain uses TRBV6-1 and TRBJ1-6, with a possible D match to TRBD1 (5 bases). The CDR3 is made up of 15 amino acids. Germline V CDR1 and CDR2: MNHNS, SASEGT. V lost 6 bases, J lost 10 bases, and 19 bases lay in between. CDR3 sequence reads: CASRGPGTQESPLHF. In DNA form, the CDR3 reads TGTGCCAGCAGAGGCCCGGGGACCCAAGAATCACCCCTCCACTTT.